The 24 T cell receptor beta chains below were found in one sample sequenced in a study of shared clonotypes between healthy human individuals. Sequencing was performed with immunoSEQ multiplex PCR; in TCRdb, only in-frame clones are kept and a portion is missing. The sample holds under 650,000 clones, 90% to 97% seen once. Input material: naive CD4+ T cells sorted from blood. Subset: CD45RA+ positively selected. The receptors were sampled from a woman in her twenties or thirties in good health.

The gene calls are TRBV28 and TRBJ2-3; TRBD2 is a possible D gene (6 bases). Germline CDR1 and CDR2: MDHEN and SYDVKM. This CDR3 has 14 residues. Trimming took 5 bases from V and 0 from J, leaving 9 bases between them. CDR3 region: CASSPAGSTDTQYF. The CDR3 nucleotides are TGTGCCAGCAGTCCAGCGGGTAGCACAGATACGCAGTATTTT.

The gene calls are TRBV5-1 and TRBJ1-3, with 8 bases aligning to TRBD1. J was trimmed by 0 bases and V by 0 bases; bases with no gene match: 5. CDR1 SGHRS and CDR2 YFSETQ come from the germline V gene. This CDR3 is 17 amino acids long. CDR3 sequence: CASSLAGTGNSGNTIYF. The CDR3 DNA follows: TGCGCCAGCAGCTTGGCCGGGACAGGAAACTCTGGAAACACCATATATTTT.

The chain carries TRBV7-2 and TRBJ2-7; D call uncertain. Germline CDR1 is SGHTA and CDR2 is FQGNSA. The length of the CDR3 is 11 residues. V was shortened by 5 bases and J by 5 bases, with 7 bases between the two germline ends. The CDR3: CASSIGNEQYF. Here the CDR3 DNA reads TGTGCCAGCAGCATAGGTAACGAGCAGTACTTC.

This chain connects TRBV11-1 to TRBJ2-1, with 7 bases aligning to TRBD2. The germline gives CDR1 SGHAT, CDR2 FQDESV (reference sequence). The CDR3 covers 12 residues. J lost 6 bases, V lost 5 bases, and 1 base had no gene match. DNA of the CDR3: TGTGCCAGCAGCAGGGAGGGCAATGAGCAGTTCTTC. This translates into CASSREGNEQFF. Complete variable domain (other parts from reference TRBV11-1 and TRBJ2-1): EAEVAQSPRYKITEKSQAVAFWCDPISGHATLYWYRQILGQGPELLVQFQDESVVDDSQLPKDRFSAERLKGVDSTLKIQPAELGDSAMYLCASSREGNEQFFGPGTRLTVL.

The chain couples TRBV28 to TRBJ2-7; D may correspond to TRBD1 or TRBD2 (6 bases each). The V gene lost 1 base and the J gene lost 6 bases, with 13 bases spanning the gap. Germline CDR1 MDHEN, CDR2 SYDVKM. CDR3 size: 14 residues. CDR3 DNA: TGTGCCAGCAGTTTATCATCGGGGGCCGGCGAGCAGTACTTC. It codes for CASSLSSGAGEQYF. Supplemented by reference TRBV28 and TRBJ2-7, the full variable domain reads DVKVTQSSRYLVKRTGEKVFLECVQDMDHENMFWYRQDPGLGLRLIYFSYDVKMKEKGDIPEGYSVSREKKERFSLILESASTNQTSMYLCASSLSSGAGEQYFGPGTRLTVT.

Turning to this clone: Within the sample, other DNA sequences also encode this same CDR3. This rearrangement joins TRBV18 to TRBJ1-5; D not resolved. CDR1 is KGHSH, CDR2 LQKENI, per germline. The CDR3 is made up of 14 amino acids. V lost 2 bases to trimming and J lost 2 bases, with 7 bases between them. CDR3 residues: CASSPSEGNQPQHF. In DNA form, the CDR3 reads TGTGCCAGCTCACCATCGGAGGGCAATCAGCCCCAGCATTTT. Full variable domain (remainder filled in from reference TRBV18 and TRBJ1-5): NAGVMQNPRHLVRRRGQEARLRCSPMKGHSHVYWYRQLPEEGLKFMVYLQKENIIDESGMPKERFSAEFPKEGPSILRIQQVVRGDSAAYFCASSPSEGNQPQHFGDGTRLSIL.

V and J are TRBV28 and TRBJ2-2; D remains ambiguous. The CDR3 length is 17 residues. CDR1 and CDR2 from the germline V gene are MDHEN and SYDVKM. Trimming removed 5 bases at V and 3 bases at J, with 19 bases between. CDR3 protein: CASSPPLGSPYTGELFF. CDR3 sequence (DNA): TGTGCCAGCAGTCCCCCCCTAGGCAGTCCTTACACCGGGGAGCTGTTTTTT.

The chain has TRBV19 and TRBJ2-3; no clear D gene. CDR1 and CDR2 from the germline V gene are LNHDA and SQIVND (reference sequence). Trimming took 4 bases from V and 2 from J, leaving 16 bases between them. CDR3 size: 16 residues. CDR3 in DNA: TGTGCCAGTAGTAACATAGCAGAGGCCCTCACAGATACGCAGTATTTT. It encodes CASSNIAEALTDTQYF.

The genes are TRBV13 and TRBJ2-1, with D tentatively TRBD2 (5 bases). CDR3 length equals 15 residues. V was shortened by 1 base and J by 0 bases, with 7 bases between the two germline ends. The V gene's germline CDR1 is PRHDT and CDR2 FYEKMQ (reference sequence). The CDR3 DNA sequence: TGTGCCAGCAGCTTAGTTCGGGACTCCTACAATGAGCAGTTCTTC. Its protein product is CASSLVRDSYNEQFF.

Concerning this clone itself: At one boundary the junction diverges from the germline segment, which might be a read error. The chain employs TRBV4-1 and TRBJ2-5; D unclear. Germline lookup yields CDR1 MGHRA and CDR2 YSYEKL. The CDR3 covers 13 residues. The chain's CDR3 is CASSQTSREAQYF. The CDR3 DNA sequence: TGCGCCAGCAGCCAAACCAGCAGAGAGGCCCAGTACTTC.

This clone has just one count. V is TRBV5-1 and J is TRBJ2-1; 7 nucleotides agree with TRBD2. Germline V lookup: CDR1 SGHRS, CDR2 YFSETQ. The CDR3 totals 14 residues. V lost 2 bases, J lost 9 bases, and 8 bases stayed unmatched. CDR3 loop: CASSLESTSTEQFF. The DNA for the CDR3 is TGCGCCAGCAGCTTAGAATCGACTAGCACTGAGCAGTTCTTC.

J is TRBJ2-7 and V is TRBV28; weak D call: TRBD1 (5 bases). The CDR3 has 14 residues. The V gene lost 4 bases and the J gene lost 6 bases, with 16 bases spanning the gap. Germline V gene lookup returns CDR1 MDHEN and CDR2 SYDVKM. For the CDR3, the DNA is TGTGCCAGCAGTTCGGGCAGGGTTCCCCTCGAGCAGTACTTC. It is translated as CASSSGRVPLEQYF. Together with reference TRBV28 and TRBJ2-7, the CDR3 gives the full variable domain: DVKVTQSSRYLVKRTGEKVFLECVQDMDHENMFWYRQDPGLGLRLIYFSYDVKMKEKGDIPEGYSVSREKKERFSLILESASTNQTSMYLCASSSGRVPLEQYFGPGTRLTVT.

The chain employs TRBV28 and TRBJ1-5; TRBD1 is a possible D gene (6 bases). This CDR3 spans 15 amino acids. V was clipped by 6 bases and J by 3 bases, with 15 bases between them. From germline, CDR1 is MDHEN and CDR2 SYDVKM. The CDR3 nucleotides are TGTGCCAGCAGCCGCGGGACATATATCAATCAGCCCCAGCATTTT. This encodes CASSRGTYINQPQHF.

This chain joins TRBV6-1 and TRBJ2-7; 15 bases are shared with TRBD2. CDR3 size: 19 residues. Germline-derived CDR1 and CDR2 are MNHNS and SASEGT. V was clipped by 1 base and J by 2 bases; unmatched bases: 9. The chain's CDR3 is CASSEGGLAGGGRTYEQYF. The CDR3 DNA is TGTGCCAGCAGTGAAGGGGGACTAGCGGGAGGAGGTAGGACCTACGAGCAGTACTTC.

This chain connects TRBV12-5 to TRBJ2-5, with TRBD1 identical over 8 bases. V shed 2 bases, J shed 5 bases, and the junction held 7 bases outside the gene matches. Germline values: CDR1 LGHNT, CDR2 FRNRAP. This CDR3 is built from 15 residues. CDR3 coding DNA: TGTGCTAGTGGTTTGTCTTCGACAGGGGCGGAGACCCAGTACTTC. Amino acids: CASGLSSTGAETQYF.

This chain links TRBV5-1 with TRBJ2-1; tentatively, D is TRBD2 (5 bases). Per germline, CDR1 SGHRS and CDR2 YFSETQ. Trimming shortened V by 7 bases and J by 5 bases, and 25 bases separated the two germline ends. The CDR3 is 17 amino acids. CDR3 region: CASGSGPGIPVDNEQFF. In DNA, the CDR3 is TGCGCCAGCGGCTCCGGTCCGGGGATTCCCGTCGACAATGAGCAGTTCTTC.

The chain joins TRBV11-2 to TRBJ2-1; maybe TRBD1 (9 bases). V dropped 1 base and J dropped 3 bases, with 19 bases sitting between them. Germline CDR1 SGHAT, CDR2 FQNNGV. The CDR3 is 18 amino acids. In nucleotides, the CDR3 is TGTGCCAGCAGCTTAGCCCGGGGGGGACAGGGTCACTACAATGAGCAGTTCTTC. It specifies CASSLARGGQGHYNEQFF.

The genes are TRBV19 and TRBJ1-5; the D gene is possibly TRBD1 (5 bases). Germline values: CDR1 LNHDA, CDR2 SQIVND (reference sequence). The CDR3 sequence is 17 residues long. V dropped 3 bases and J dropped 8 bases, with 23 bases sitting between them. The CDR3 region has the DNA TGTGCCAGTAGTATGGGGATTCGGCAGGGCGAAATAGAGCCCCAGCATTTT. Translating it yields CASSMGIRQGEIEPQHF.

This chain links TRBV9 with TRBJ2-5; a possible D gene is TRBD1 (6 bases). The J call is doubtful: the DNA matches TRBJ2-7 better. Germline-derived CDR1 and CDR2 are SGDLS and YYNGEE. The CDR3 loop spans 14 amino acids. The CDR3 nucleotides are TGTGCCAGCAGCGTATTTCAGACCAGGGGCGAGCAGTACTTC. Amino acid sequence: CASSVFQTRGEQYF.

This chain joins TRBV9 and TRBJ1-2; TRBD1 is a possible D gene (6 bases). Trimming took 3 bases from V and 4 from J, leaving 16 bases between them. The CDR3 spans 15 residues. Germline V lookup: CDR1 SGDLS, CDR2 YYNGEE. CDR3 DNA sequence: TGTGCCAGCAGCGAGAGGGGGTCGGCAGTCTATGGCTACACCTTC. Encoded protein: CASSERGSAVYGYTF.

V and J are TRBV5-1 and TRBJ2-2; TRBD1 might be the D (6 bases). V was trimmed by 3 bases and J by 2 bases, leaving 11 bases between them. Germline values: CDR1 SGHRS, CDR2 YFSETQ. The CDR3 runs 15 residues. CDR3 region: CASSSGTKNTGELFF. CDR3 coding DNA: TGCGCCAGCAGCTCCGGGACAAAAAACACCGGGGAGCTGTTTTTT.

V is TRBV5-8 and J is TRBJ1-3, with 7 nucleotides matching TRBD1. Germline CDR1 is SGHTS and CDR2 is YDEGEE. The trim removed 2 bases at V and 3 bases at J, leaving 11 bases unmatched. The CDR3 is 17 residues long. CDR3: CASSLIWDRSLGNTIYF. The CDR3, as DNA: TGTGCCAGCAGCTTAATCTGGGACAGAAGCCTTGGAAACACCATATATTTT.

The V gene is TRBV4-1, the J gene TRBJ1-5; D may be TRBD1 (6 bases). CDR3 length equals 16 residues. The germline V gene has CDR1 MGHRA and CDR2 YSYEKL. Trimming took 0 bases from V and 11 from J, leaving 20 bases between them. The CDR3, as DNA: TGCGCCAGCAGCCAAGATCAGGGGACCGCGGCTACAGCCCAGCATTTT. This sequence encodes CASSQDQGTAATAQHF.

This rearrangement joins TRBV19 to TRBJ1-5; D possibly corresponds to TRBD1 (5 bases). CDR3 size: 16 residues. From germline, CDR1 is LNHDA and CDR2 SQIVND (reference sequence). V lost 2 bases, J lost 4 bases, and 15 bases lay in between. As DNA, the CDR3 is TGTGCCAGTAGTATAAGGGGAAGGGGCTGGAATCAGCCCCAGCATTTT. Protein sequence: CASSIRGRGWNQPQHF.